The clone carrying this T cell receptor (beta chain) occurred many times. Its antigen is unknown. These data originate in a study of early T cells in non-severe SARS-CoV-2 infection. As for the study in general: Chains stayed unpaired after sequencing of bulk RNA from unsorted whole blood.

TCRdb ran MiXCR on the 5' RACE reads and lists one entry per CDR3 protein. The sample contains around 62,000 distinct CDR3 sequences, approximately 13% of which appear only once. Study-wide results and limits: Matching results from VDJdb favored anti-spike CD8 responses, leaving private and CD4 specificities undetected.

The receptor comes from an adult who was a healthcare worker with PCR-confirmed SARS-CoV-2 infection or an uninfected control (not recorded which). The sequenced sample consisted of whole blood.

In DNA form, the CDR3 reads TGTGCCAGCAGCGTAGCGAGCGGCCCGGGAGGTACGCAGTATTTT. It specifies CASSVASGPGGTQYF. The J gene is TRBJ2-3, the V gene TRBV9, with 7 bases that match TRBD2. V was pared by 0 bases and J by 8 bases, with 9 bases of the junction left unmatched. This CDR3 has 15 amino acids. Germline assignment: CDR1 SGDLS and CDR2 YYNGEE.